Given below is one T cell receptor (beta chain) in context. Produced via immunoSEQ multiplex PCR; TCRdb's table is partial and in-frame only. Seen here are approximately 250,000 clones, roughly nine tenths observed once, and the top ten hold 3.6%. The CDR3 covers 14 residues. CDR1 is SGHTA and CDR2 is FQGNSA in the germline V gene. The germline V and J ends were trimmed by 5 bases and 5 bases, with 13 bases remaining between them. This entry comes from a study of blood T cell repertoires in COVID-19. Study summary: Both acute and convalescent COVID-19 samples were obtained from the United States, Italy and Spain. PBMCs, B-cell-depleted T cells, or T cells provided the cDNA or gDNA that made up the material.

The sequenced sample consisted of peripheral blood. The sequence came from a man in his late teens or twenties with active or convalescent COVID-19. The chain carries TRBV7-2 and TRBJ2-1; D is possibly TRBD1 (6 bases). The CDR3 loop reads CASSLSWTDNEQFF. In DNA form, the CDR3 reads TGTGCCAGCAGCCTATCATGGACAGACAATGAGCAGTTCTTC. Variable domain in full (rest from reference TRBV7-2 and TRBJ2-1): GAGVSQSPSNKVTEKGKDVELRCDPISGHTALYWYRQSLGQGLEFLIYFQGNSAPDKSGLPSDRFSAERTGGSVSTLTIQRTQQEDSAVYLCASSLSWTDNEQFFGPGTRLTVL.